The 10 T cell receptor beta chains below were found in one sample sequenced in a study of CD4 T cells in relation to SARS-CoV-2 and coronaviruses (TCRdb year 2021). The antigens for these receptors are not known. The library was produced with the immunoSEQ multiplex PCR assay. Here the immuneACCESS table is served through TCRdb, limited to in-frame sequences with V and J called. Missing clones are a known gap in these copies; in checked studies unresolved V genes cover under half, and the rest lacks a known reason. The sample table contains around 28,000 clones; only one count was recorded for around three quarters of them. The top ten clonotypes cover roughly 3.2% of the sample. Input material: memory CD4+ T cells from PBMCs, cultured in vitro. The sample's cell subset or site, from its label and the paper: memory (non-naive) CD4+ T cells. All receptors come from an adult with COVID-19.

This clone was detected only a few times. The chain joins TRBV28 to TRBJ1-1; no clear D gene. Germline V lookup: CDR1 MDHEN, CDR2 SYDVKM. The CDR3 extends over 13 amino acids. V lost 6 bases to trimming and J lost 6 bases, with 14 bases between them. CDR3 sequence: CASRQVISSEAFF. The CDR3 region has the DNA TGTGCCAGCAGGCAGGTGATTTCCTCTGAAGCTTTCTTT.

This chain joins TRBV6-2 or TRBV6-3 and TRBJ2-3; 13 bases map to TRBD2. Unmatched junction bases numbered 1, after V lost 0 bases and J lost 4 bases. In germline, CDR1 is MNHEY, CDR2 SVGEGT. The CDR3 has 16 residues. The CDR3 reads CASSYSGLAGPDTQYF. The CDR3 coding sequence is TGTGCCAGCAGTTACTCGGGACTAGCGGGACCAGATACGCAGTATTTT.

V is TRBV7-2 and J is TRBJ2-3, with TRBD2 identical over 10 bases. V shed 5 bases, J shed 4 bases, and the junction held 6 bases outside the gene matches. CDR3 length: 15 amino acids. The germline gives CDR1 SGHTA, CDR2 FQGNSA. For the CDR3, the DNA is TGTGCCAGCAGCCCCAGACTAGCGGGTGCAGATACGCAGTATTTT. Its protein product is CASSPRLAGADTQYF.

The genes are TRBV30 and TRBJ2-5; a weak D match, TRBD1 (6 bases). The V end lost 6 bases, the J end lost 5 bases, and 16 bases lay between the germline ends. The CDR3 has 13 amino acids. The V gene's germline CDR1 is GTSNPN and CDR2 SVGIG (reference sequence). CDR3 sequence: CACQSGDLETQYF. The CDR3 bases are TGTGCCTGTCAATCAGGGGATCTGGAGACCCAGTACTTC.

This clone has only a few counts. DNA for the CDR3: TGTGCCAGCAGCGTAGCGGGAGGGGGAACCGGGGAGCTGTTTTTT. Translation: CASSVAGGGTGELFF. The chain recombines TRBV9 with TRBJ2-2; TRBD2 aligns across 8 bases. This CDR3 contains 15 residues. Germline V gene sequence: CDR1 SGDLS, CDR2 YYNGEE. V was clipped by 0 bases and J by 5 bases; unmatched bases: 3.

The chain links TRBV19 to TRBJ1-1; D uncertain. This CDR3 region has 12 residues. Trimming shortened V by 3 bases and J by 7 bases, and 9 bases separated the two germline ends. Germline V lookup: CDR1 LNHDA, CDR2 SQIVND (reference sequence). In DNA, the CDR3 is TGTGCCAGTAGTATTCGGGCAGGTGAAGCTTTCTTT. Protein sequence: CASSIRAGEAFF.

This clone has only a few counts. V and J are TRBV5-1 and TRBJ1-1; D unclear. Trimming cost V 0 bases and J 4 bases, with 10 bases left between them. This CDR3 is 14 amino acids long. Germline values: CDR1 SGHRS, CDR2 YFSETQ. This CDR3 is CASSLDTRPTEAFF. CDR3 in DNA: TGCGCCAGCAGCTTGGACACAAGACCCACTGAAGCTTTCTTT.

The J gene is TRBJ1-2, the V gene TRBV6-1, with D unresolved. Germline loops: CDR1 MNHNS, CDR2 SASEGT. The CDR3 length is 14 residues. The V end was cut by 1 base, the J end by 3 bases, with 9 bases between. CDR3 DNA sequence: TGTGCCAGCAGTGAAGGGGCAGGAGACTATGGCTACACCTTC. Translating it yields CASSEGAGDYGYTF.

V is TRBV6-6 and J is TRBJ2-7; 8 bases map to TRBD1. Losses at the gene ends were 7 bases for V and 5 bases for J; bases not matched to a gene: 10. Germline V gene sequence: CDR1 MNHNY, CDR2 SVGAGI (reference sequence). The CDR3 runs 14 residues. In DNA form, the CDR3 reads TGTGCCAGCAACAGACAGGGGACGGGCAACGAGCAGTACTTC. Its protein is CASNRQGTGNEQYF.

The chain couples TRBV3-1 (or the pseudogene TRBV3-2) to TRBJ2-6; D remains unclear. This CDR3 is 16 amino acids long. Germline V gene lookup returns CDR1 LGHDT and CDR2 YNNKEL (reference sequence). Trimming took 2 bases from V and 2 from J, leaving 10 bases between them. Here the CDR3 reads CASSQYVTAGANVLTF. CDR3 in DNA: TGTGCCAGCAGCCAATACGTAACGGCTGGGGCCAACGTCCTGACTTTC.